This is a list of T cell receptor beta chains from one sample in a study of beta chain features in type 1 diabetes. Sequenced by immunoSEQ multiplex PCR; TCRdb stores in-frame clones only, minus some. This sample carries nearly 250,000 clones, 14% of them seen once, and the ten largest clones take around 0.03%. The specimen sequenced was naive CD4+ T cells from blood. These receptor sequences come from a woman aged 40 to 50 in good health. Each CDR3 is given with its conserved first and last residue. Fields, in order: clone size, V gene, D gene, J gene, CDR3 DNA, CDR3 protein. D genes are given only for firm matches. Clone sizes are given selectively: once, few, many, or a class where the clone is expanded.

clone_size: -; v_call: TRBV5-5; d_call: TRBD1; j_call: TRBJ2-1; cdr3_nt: TGTGCCAGCAGCCCTGGGACAGGAAACAATGAGCAGTTCTTC; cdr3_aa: CASSPGTGNNEQFF
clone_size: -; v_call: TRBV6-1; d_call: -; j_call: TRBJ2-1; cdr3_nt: TGTGCCAGCAGTGAAGTCCTCAGGAACGTCAATGAGCAGTTCTTC; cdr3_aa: CASSEVLRNVNEQFF
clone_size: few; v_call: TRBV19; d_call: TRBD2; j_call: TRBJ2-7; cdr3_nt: TGTGCCAGTAGTACTCCTTTATCCCCGGGACTAGCGGGGAAGTACGAGCAGTACTTC; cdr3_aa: CASSTPLSPGLAGKYEQYF
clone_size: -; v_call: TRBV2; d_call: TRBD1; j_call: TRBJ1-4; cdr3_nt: TGTGCCAGCTTCCGGGACAGTTATGAAAAACTGTTTTTT; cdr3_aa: CASFRDSYEKLFF
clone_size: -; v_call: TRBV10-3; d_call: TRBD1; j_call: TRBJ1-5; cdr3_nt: TGTGCCACTAGGGGACAGGGGAATCAGCCCCAGCATTTT; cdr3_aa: CATRGQGNQPQHF
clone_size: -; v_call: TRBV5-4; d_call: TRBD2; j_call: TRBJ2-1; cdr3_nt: TGTGCCAGCAGACAGCGGGGGGGTCACAATGAGCAGTTCTTC; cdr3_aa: CASRQRGGHNEQFF
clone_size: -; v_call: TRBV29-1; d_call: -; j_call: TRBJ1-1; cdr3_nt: TGCAGCGGGGCCCGGGGGTTGCGAGCTTTCTTT; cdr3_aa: CSGARGLRAFF
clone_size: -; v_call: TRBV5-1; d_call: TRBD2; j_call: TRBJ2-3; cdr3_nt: TGCGCCAGCAGCCCAGCGGGGTTCACAGATACGCAGTATTTT; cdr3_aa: CASSPAGFTDTQYF
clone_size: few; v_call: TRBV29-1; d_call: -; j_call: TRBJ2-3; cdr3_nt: TGCAGCGCCCACATGGGTGCGGCAGGGCCCACAGATACGCAGTATTTT; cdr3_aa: CSAHMGAAGPTDTQYF
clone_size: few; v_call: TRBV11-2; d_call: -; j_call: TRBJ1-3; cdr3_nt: TGTGCCAGCAGCTTACTCCCTGGAAACACCATATATTTT; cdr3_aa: CASSLLPGNTIYF
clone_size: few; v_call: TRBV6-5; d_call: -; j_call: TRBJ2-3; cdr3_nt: TGTGCCAGCAGTCGAAGACAGTCTAGCACAGATACGCAGTATTTT; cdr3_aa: CASSRRQSSTDTQYF
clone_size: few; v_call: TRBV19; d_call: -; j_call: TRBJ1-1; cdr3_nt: TGTGCCAGTAGTCCCGGACACGGACAAAACACTGAAGCTTTCTTT; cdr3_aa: CASSPGHGQNTEAFF
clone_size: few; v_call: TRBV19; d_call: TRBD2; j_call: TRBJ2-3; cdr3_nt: TGTGCCAGTAGTATGGCGCCTAGCGGGGTCTTCACAGATACGCAGTATTTT; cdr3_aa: CASSMAPSGVFTDTQYF
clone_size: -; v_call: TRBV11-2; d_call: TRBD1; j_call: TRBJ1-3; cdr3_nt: TGTGCCAGCAGCAAAGAGGGGGCCTCTGGAAACACCATATATTTT; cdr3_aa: CASSKEGASGNTIYF
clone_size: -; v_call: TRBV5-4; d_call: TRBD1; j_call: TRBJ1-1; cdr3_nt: TGTGCCAGCAGTTTCCGGGACAGGTATGCTGAAGCTTTCTTT; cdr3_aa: CASSFRDRYAEAFF
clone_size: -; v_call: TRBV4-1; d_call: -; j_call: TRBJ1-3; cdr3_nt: TGCGCCAGCAGCCCTCTACCGGGAGCAGTTGGAAACACCATATATTTT; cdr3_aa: CASSPLPGAVGNTIYF
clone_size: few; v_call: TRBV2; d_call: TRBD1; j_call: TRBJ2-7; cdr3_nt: TGTGCCAGCATGGGACAGCTTTCCTACGAGCAGTACTTC; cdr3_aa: CASMGQLSYEQYF
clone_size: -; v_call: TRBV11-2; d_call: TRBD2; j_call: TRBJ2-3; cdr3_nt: TGTGCCAGCAGATTTGGACTAGCGGATACGCAGTATTTT; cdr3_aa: CASRFGLADTQYF
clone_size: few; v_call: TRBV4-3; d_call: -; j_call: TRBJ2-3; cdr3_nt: TGCGCCAGCAGCCCTTTGGGGGGGCCGTCGGGGCAGTATTTT; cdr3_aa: CASSPLGGPSGQYF
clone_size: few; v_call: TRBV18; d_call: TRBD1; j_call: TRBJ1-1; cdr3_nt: TGTGCCAGCTCACAGGGGGCGATTCAGGACACTGAAGCTTTCTTT; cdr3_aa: CASSQGAIQDTEAFF